This TCR beta chain appears in the sequencing data of a study of cytomegalovirus exposure and HLA in healthy donors. PCR used 60 Vbeta primers and 13 Jbeta primers. The data were produced by immunoSEQ multiplex PCR, yet TCRdb's version contains in-frame clones alone and is incomplete. In the table there are 85,000 to 130,000 clones, around three quarters of which are singletons. V lost 11 bases, J lost 7 bases, and 10 bases stayed unmatched. CDR1 and CDR2 from the germline V gene are SNHLY and FYNNEI. This CDR3 is 12 amino acids long. The receptor was derived from a female donor in good health and CMV-seropositive. The V and J genes are TRBV2 and TRBJ2-7; TRBD1 matches at 8 bases. The sample was PBMCs. The CDR3, as DNA: TGTGCCGGTGACAGGGGAGGTCCGGAGCAGTACTTC. Its translation is CAGDRGGPEQYF.